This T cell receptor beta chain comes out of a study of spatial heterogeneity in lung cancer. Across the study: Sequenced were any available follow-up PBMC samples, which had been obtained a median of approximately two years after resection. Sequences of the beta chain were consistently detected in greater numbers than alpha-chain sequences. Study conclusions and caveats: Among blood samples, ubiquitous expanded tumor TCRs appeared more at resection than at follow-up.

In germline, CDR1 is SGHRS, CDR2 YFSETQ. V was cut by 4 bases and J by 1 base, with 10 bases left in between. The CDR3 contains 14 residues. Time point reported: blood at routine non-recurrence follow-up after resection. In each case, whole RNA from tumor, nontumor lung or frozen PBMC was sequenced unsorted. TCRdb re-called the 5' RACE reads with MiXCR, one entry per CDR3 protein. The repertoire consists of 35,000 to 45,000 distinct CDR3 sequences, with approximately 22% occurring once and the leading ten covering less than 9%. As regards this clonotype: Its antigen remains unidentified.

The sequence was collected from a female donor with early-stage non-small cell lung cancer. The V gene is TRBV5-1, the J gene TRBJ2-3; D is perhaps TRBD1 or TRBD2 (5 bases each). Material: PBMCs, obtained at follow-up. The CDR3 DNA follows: TGCGCCAGCAGCCCGGTGGGGGGCACAGATACGCAGTATTTT. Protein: CASSPVGGTDTQYF.